These T cell receptor beta chains were read from a single sample in a study of breast tumors, draining lymph nodes, adjacent tissues. TCRdb analysed the multiplex PCR reads with MiXCR anew, one entry per CDR3 protein. The repertoire has approximately 150,000 distinct CDR3 sequences, about 30% of them found once; the top ten carry 3.8%. The sequencing sample was made of axillary lymph node tissue. Source of these receptors: a female donor with breast cancer. Some clones in this sample may be carry-over from other donors' samples. Both conserved end residues are part of each CDR3. D genes are given only for firm matches. Only some rows state a clone size, as once, few, many or a class for expanded clones.

v_gene	len	abundance	j_gene	d_gene	CDR3aa	CDR3nt
TRBV20-1	11	.	TRBJ1-2	.	CSATVRGGLPF	TGCAGTGCCACGGTTCGTGGTGGCTTACCCTTC
TRBV7-9	20	.	TRBJ2-3	TRBD2	CASSSTLAVVFRGGPDTQYF	TGTGCCAGCAGCTCCACACTAGCGGTGGTTTTTAGGGGGGGACCAGATACGCAGTATTTT
TRBV7-2	15	many	TRBJ1-5	.	CASSLKLSRNQPQHF	TGTGCCAGCAGCTTAAAACTCTCCCGAAATCAGCCCCAGCATTTT
TRBV11-1	16	.	TRBJ2-2	TRBD1	CASSLPGQGNTGELFF	TGTGCCAGCAGCTTACCGGGACAGGGGAACACCGGGGAGCTGTTTTTT
TRBV20-1	12	many	TRBJ1-2	.	CSARDSTTGYTF	TGCAGTGCTAGAGACTCGACAACTGGCTACACCTTC
TRBV6-6	15	many	TRBJ2-1	TRBD2	CASSYVSGTDNEQFF	TGTGCCAGCAGTTACGTTAGCGGGACTGACAATGAGCAGTTCTTC
TRBV6-1	15	many	TRBJ1-4	.	CASSEVGQINEKLFF	TGTGCCAGCAGTGAAGTCGGACAGATCAATGAAAAACTGTTTTTT
TRBV11-3	14	many	TRBJ1-6	.	CARTGTRVTSPLHF	TGTGCCAGAACAGGGACGAGGGTAACTTCACCCCTCCACTTT
TRBV19	14	many	TRBJ1-4	.	CASSIRSTNEKLFF	TGTGCCAGTAGTATAAGGTCAACTAATGAAAAACTGTTTTTT
TRBV9	14	many	TRBJ2-7	.	CASSGGGSDYEQSF	TGTGCCAGCAGCGGAGGGGGATCAGACTACGAGCAGTCCTTC
TRBV6-1	15	many	TRBJ1-5	.	CASSGRQYSNQPQHF	TGTGCCAGCAGTGGACGACAGTATAGCAATCAGCCCCAGCATTTT
TRBV6-1	13	many	TRBJ2-7	.	CASRNRGDREQYF	TGTGCCAGCAGAAATAGAGGGGACCGCGAGCAGTACTTC
TRBV27	15	many	TRBJ2-1	.	CASSQTHVGINEQFF	TGTGCCAGCAGCCAAACCCACGTCGGTATTAATGAGCAGTTCTTC
TRBV2	15	many	TRBJ2-5	TRBD1	CASLRDSSTVETQYF	TGTGCCAGCCTTCGGGACAGCTCAACTGTCGAGACCCAGTACTTC
TRBV25-1	11	.	TRBJ1-1	.	CASSRGVEAFF	TGTGCCAGCAGTCGAGGGGTCGAAGCTTTCTTT
TRBV20-1	15	.	TRBJ1-3	.	CSASSGPDSGNTIYF	TGCAGTGCTAGTTCGGGTCCCGACTCTGGAAACACCATATATTTT
TRBV10-2	15	many	TRBJ2-3	TRBD2	CASSRTSGGTDTQYF	TGCGCCAGCAGTCGGACTAGCGGGGGGACCGATACGCAGTATTTT
TRBV28	18	few	TRBJ1-3	TRBD1	CASTFPPLTGGAGNTIYF	TGTGCCAGCACCTTTCCCCCCCTGACAGGGGGCGCGGGAAACACCATATATTTT
TRBV30	12	many	TRBJ1-2	TRBD1	CAWRQGANGYTF	TGTGCCTGGAGACAGGGGGCGAATGGCTACACCTTC
TRBV20-1	16	many	TRBJ2-7	.	CSAGHGNLRPPNEQYF	TGCAGTGCCGGCCACGGGAACCTAAGGCCCCCAAACGAGCAGTACTTC
TRBV3-1	12	many	TRBJ1-2	.	CASSTRTGGYTF	TGTGCCAGCAGCACCCGGACGGGCGGCTACACCTTC
TRBV12-3/TRBV12-4	15	many	TRBJ2-1	.	CASSPLTSSYNEQFF	TGTGCCAGCAGCCCATTGACTAGCTCCTACAATGAGCAGTTCTTC
TRBV11-3	14	many	TRBJ2-7	.	CASSFSGNGYEQYF	TGTGCCAGCAGCTTTTCGGGAAACGGCTACGAGCAGTACTTC
TRBV29-1	14	.	TRBJ1-3	.	CSAGHMGPGNTIYF	TGCAGCGCTGGACACATGGGCCCTGGAAACACCATATATTTT
TRBV28	14	.	TRBJ1-1	TRBD1	CASSFGTGFTEAFF	TGTGCCAGCAGTTTCGGGACAGGGTTTACTGAAGCTTTCTTT
TRBV20-1	14	.	TRBJ2-1	TRBD2	CSARDPGRATEQFF	TGCAGTGCTAGGGATCCTGGGAGGGCGACTGAGCAGTTCTTC
TRBV20-1	15	.	TRBJ1-5	.	CSASRDSGTQETQHF	TGCAGTGCTAGTCGAGATAGCGGGACCCAAGAGACCCAGCATTTT
TRBV4-1	15	many	TRBJ1-2	.	CASSQDPAQSYGYTF	TGCGCCAGCAGCCAAGATCCCGCACAGAGCTATGGCTACACCTTC
TRBV19	15	few	TRBJ1-1	.	CASRNLQGVGTEAFF	TGTGCCAGTAGAAACCTCCAGGGTGTAGGGACTGAAGCTTTCTTT
TRBV7-8	17	.	TRBJ2-3	.	CASSFGTAGISTDTQYF	TGTGCCAGCAGCTTTGGGACAGCGGGGATTAGCACAGATACGCAGTATTTT
TRBV19	14	many	TRBJ1-3	.	CASSITRSGNTIYF	TGTGCCAGTAGTATTACGAGGTCTGGAAACACCATATATTTT
TRBV24-1	12	many	TRBJ2-3	.	CATSINSDTQYF	TGTGCCACCTCTATTAATTCAGATACGCAGTATTTT
TRBV6-6	15	many	TRBJ2-7	.	CASRPLAGIAHEQYF	TGTGCCAGCAGACCACTCGCGGGTATCGCCCACGAGCAGTACTTC
TRBV12-3/TRBV12-4	17	many	TRBJ2-3	.	CASSPRGGGSSSDTQYF	TGTGCCAGCAGTCCGCGAGGGGGGGGGAGTAGTTCAGATACGCAGTATTTT
TRBV5-4	15	many	TRBJ2-1	.	CASSVSGPSYNEQFF	TGTGCCAGCAGCGTTTCAGGCCCCTCCTACAATGAGCAGTTCTTC
TRBV14	14	once	TRBJ1-6	.	CASGQVSGESPLPF	TGTGCCAGCGGCCAAGTATCGGGTGAATCACCCCTCCCCTTT
TRBV6-2/TRBV6-3	14	.	TRBJ2-5	.	CASSQTAIQETQYF	TGTGCCAGCAGCCAAACAGCGATCCAAGAGACCCAGTACTTC
TRBV6-6	16	few	TRBJ2-3	.	CASTRRVRGSTDTQYF	TGTGCCAGCACCCGACGGGTACGGGGGAGCACAGATACGCAGTATTTT
TRBV20-1	14	.	TRBJ2-7	TRBD2	CSASSGGGAYGQYF	TGCAGTGCTTCCAGCGGGGGTGGGGCCTACGGGCAGTACTTC
TRBV4-1	13	many	TRBJ1-2	.	CASSQGKGMGYTF	TGCGCCAGCAGCCAGGGGAAAGGGATGGGCTACACCTTC
TRBV9	17	many	TRBJ2-1	.	CASSPTRSSERYNEQFF	TGTGCCAGCAGCCCTACGAGGAGTAGCGAAAGGTACAATGAGCAGTTCTTC
TRBV9	18	many	TRBJ2-3	TRBD2	CASSVGLAGADGTDTQYF	TGTGCCAGCAGCGTAGGACTAGCGGGGGCCGATGGCACAGATACGCAGTATTTT
TRBV5-1	15	.	TRBJ1-1	TRBD1	CASSLRGGGNTEAFF	TGCGCCAGCAGCCTCCGAGGAGGGGGCAACACTGAGGCTTTCTTT
TRBV29-1	14	many	TRBJ1-2	TRBD1	CSVAQGRDNYGYTF	TGCAGCGTTGCACAGGGGAGGGATAACTATGGCTACACCTTC
TRBV10-3	13	.	TRBJ2-3	.	CATGAVEADTQYF	TGTGCCACAGGCGCTGTGGAGGCAGATACGCAGTATTTT
TRBV24-1	16	many	TRBJ2-2	.	CATSDLIPRHTGELFF	TGTGCCACCAGTGATTTGATTCCCCGCCACACCGGGGAGCTGTTTTTT
TRBV18	14	many	TRBJ1-4	.	CASSPGGTNEKLFF	TGTGCCAGCTCACCAGGCGGGACTAATGAAAAACTGTTTTTT
TRBV20-1	14	.	TRBJ2-7	.	CSARDRGKLCEQYF	TGCAGTGCTAGGGATCGGGGGAAACTCTGCGAGCAGTACTTC
TRBV20-1	15	.	TRBJ2-3	TRBD2	CGADEMSGSGGTQYF	TGCGGTGCCGACGAGATGAGCGGGAGTGGAGGTACGCAGTATTTT
TRBV13	20	many	TRBJ2-3	TRBD2	CASSLGGTSGRVVDPDTQYF	TGTGCCAGCAGCTTAGGCGGGACTAGCGGGAGAGTAGTTGATCCAGATACGCAGTATTTT
TRBV3-1	16	few	TRBJ2-5	.	CASSQDSGTAGETQYF	TGTGCCAGCAGCCAAGATTCAGGGACCGCGGGAGAGACCCAGTACTTC
TRBV7-2	13	many	TRBJ1-5	.	CASSNGGEQPQHF	TGTGCCAGCAGTAATGGGGGGGAACAGCCCCAGCATTTT
TRBV6-2/TRBV6-3	13	many	TRBJ2-7	.	CATSPAQSYEQYF	TGTGCCACCAGCCCCGCACAGAGCTACGAGCAGTACTTC
TRBV7-6	12	few	TRBJ2-5	.	CASSPLVETQYF	TGTGCCAGCAGCCCCCTGGTGGAGACCCAGTACTTC
TRBV7-6	14	many	TRBJ2-7	TRBD1	CASSQGTGAYEQYF	TGTGCCAGCAGCCAGGGGACAGGGGCCTACGAGCAGTACTTC
TRBV19	13	many	TRBJ1-6	TRBD1	CATGQGQRGSLHF	TGTGCCACCGGACAGGGTCAAAGAGGATCCCTCCACTTT